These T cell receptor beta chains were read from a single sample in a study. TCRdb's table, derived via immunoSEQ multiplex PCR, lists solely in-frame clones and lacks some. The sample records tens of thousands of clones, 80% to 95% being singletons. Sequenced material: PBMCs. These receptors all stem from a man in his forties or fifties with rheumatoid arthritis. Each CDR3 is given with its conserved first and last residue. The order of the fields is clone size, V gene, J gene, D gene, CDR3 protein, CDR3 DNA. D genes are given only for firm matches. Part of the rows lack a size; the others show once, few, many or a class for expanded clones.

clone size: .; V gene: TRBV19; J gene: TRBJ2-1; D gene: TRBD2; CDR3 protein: CASRPGGRSYNEQFF; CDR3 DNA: TGTGCCAGTAGGCCAGGCGGGAGGTCCTACAATGAGCAGTTCTTC
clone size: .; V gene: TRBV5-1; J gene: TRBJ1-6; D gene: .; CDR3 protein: CASSLGGSPSYNSPLHF; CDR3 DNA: TGCGCCAGCAGCTTGGGGGGCTCTCCCTCCTATAATTCACCCCTCCACTTT
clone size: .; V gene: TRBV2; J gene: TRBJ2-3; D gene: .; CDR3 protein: CASRYLTDTQYF; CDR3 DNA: TGTGCCAGCAGGTATCTCACAGATACGCAGTATTTT
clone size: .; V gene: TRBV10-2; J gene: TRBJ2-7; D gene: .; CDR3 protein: CASSFSELYKQYF; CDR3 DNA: TGCGCCAGCTCATTTTCGGAACTTTACAAGCAGTACTTC
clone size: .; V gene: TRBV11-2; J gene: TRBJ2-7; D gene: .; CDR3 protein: CASSLRLVDYEQYF; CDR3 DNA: TGTGCCAGCAGCTTACGGCTAGTGGACTACGAGCAGTACTTC
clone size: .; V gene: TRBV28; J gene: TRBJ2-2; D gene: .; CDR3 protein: CASNGGTNTGELFF; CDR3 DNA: TGTGCCAGCAATGGCGGGACGAACACCGGGGAGCTGTTTTTT
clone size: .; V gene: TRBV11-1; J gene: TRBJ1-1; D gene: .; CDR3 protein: CASSLSGTEAFF; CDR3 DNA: TGTGCCAGCAGCTTGTCCGGCACTGAAGCTTTCTTT
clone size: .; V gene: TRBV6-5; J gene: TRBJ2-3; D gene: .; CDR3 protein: CASSYGVAPDTQYF; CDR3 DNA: TGTGCCAGCAGTTATGGGGTCGCGCCAGATACGCAGTATTTT
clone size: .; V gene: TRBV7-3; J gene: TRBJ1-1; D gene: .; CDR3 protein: CASSSLGRGTEAFF; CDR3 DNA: TGTGCCAGCAGCTCCCTGGGCAGGGGCACTGAAGCTTTCTTT
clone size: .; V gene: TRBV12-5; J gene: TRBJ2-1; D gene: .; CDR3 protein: CASGSYNEQFF; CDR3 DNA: TGTGCTAGTGGTTCCTACAATGAGCAGTTCTTC
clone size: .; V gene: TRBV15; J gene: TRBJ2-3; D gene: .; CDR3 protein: CATSRGQALGTDTQYF; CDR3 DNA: TGTGCCACCAGCAGAGGACAAGCTCTAGGAACAGATACGCAGTATTTT
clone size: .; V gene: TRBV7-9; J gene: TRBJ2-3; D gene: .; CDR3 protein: CASSFSQRDNTDTQYF; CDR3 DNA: TGTGCCAGCAGCTTCTCACAACGGGACAACACAGATACGCAGTATTTT
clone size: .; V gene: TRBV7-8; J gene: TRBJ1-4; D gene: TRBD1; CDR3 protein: CASSASRTGVEKLFF; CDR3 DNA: TGTGCCAGCAGCGCCTCACGGACAGGCGTGGAAAAACTGTTTTTT
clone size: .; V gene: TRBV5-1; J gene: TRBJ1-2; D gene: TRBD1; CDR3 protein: CASSLQGDYGYTF; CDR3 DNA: TGCGCCAGCAGCCTACAGGGGGACTATGGCTACACCTTC
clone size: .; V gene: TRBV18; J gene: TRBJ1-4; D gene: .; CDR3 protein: CASSPGTEEKLFF; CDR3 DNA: TGTGCCAGCTCACCCGGGACGGAAGAAAAACTGTTTTTT
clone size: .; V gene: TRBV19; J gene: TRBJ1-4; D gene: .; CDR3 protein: CASTDRSGEKLFF; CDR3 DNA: TGTGCCAGTACTGACAGGTCCGGTGAAAAACTGTTTTTT
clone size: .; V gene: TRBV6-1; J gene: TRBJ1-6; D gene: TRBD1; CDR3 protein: CASSDRQGASYNSPLHF; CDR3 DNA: TGTGCCAGCAGTGACCGACAGGGGGCAAGTTATAATTCACCCCTCCACTTT
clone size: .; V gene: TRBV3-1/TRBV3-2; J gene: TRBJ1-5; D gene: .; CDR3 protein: CASSPESPPAQPQHF; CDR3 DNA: TGTGCCAGCAGCCCCGAGTCCCCCCCCGCTCAGCCCCAGCATTTT
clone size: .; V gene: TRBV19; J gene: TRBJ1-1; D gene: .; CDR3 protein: CASSLGSGNTEAFF; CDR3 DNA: TGTGCCAGTTCCTTGGGAAGCGGGAACACTGAAGCTTTCTTT
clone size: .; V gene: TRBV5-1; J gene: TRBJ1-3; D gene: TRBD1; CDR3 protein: CASSYGQANSRIGNTIYF; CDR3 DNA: TGCGCCAGCAGTTATGGACAGGCCAACTCGAGAATCGGAAACACCATATATTTT
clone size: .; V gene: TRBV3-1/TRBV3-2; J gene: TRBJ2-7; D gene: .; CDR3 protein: CASSQLRKQYF; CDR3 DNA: TGTGCCAGCAGCCAACTGAGGAAGCAGTACTTC
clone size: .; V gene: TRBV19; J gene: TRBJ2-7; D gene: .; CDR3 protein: CASSIRTNSYEQYF; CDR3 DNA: TGTGCCAGTAGTATCCGGACTAACTCCTACGAGCAGTACTTC
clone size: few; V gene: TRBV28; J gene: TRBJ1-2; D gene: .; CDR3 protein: CASSLLVRGNYGYTF; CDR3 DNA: TGTGCCAGCAGTTTATTGGTCAGGGGAAACTATGGCTACACCTTC
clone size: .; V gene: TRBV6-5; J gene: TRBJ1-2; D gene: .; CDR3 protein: CASSYSPTGYGYTF; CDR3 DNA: TGTGCCAGCAGTTACTCACCGACAGGCTATGGCTACACCTTC
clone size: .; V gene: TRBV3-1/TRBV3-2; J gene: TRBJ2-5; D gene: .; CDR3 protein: CASSHLRTLARETQYF; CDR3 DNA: TGTGCCAGCAGCCACCTCCGGACTCTAGCCCGAGAGACCCAGTACTTC
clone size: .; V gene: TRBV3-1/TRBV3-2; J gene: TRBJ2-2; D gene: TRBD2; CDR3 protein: CASSPWGGGNTGELFF; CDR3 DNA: TGTGCCAGCAGCCCTTGGGGCGGGGGGAACACCGGGGAGCTGTTTTTT
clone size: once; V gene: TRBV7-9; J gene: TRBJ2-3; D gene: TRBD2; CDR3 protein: CASSLVSGVTDTQYF; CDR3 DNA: TGTGCCAGCAGCTTAGTCAGCGGGGTTACAGATACGCAGTATTTT
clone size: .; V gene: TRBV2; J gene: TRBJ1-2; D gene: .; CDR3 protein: CASMRGWGYTF; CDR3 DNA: TGTGCCAGCATGAGGGGTTGGGGCTACACCTTC
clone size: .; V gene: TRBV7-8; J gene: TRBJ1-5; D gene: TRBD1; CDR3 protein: CASSRQGNQPQHF; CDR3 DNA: TGTGCCAGCAGCCGACAGGGGAATCAGCCCCAGCATTTT
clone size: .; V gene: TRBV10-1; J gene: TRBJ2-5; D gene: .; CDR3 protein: CASSESELTGETQYF; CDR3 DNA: TGCGCCAGCAGTGAGTCGGAACTGACGGGGGAGACCCAGTACTTC
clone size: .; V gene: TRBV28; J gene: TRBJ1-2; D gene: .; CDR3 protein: CASSSGPLSGYTF; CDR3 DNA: TGTGCCAGCAGCTCTGGACCCTTGAGTGGCTACACCTTC
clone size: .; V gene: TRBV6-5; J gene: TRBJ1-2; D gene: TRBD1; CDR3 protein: CASRPTGAWGGYTF; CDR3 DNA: TGTGCCAGCAGACCCACAGGGGCGTGGGGTGGCTACACCTTC
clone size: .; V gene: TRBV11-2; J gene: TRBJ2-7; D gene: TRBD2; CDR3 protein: CASRGLAGGGYEQYF; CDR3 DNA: TGTGCCAGCAGGGGACTAGCGGGAGGTGGGTACGAGCAGTACTTC
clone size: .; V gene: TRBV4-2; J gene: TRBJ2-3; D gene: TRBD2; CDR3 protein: CASRGRGGETDTQYF; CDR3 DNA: TGTGCCAGCAGGGGGAGGGGTGGGGAGACAGATACGCAGTATTTT